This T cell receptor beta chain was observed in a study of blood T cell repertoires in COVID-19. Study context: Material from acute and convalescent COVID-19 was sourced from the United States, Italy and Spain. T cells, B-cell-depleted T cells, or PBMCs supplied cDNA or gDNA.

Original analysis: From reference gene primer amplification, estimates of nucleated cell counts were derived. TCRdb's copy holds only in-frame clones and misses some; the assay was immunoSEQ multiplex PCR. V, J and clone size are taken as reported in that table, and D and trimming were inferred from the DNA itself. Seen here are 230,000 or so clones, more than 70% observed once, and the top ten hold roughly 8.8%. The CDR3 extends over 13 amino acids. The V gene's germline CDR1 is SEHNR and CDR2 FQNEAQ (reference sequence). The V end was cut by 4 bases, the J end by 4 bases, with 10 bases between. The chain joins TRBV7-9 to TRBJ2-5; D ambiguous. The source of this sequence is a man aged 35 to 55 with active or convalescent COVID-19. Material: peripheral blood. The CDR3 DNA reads TGTGCCAGCAGCTCGGTGATCGGAGAGACCCAGTACTTC. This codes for CASSSVIGETQYF.